This TCR beta chain is from a study of beta chain features in type 1 diabetes. General study points: Reduced insertions and increased deletions marked VDJ junctions in type 1 diabetes patients.

With regard to this clone: Its antigen is not known.

Looked up from germline, CDR1 is MNHNS and CDR2 is SASEGT. This CDR3 is 12 amino acids long. Trimming took 6 bases from V and 8 from J, leaving 8 bases between them. Since all of the isolated RNA was reverse transcribed, expressed TCRB transcripts were what got sequenced. The table came from immunoSEQ multiplex PCR; TCRdb's copy has only in-frame clones and leaves some out. Of nearly 250,000 clones listed, roughly 15% are singletons. This rearrangement joins TRBV6-1 to TRBJ1-6, with unresolved D. The source is a woman in her forties in good health. The sample comprised naive CD4+ T cells from blood. This CDR3 is CASSSGYSPLHF. The CDR3 DNA reads TGTGCCAGCAGCTCGGGATATTCACCCCTCCACTTT.